These 28 T cell receptor beta chains were all obtained from the same sample, sequenced in a study of cytomegalovirus exposure and HLA in healthy donors. The PCR used 60 Vbeta and 13 Jbeta primers. The repertoire was sequenced with immunoSEQ multiplex PCR; TCRdb's copy has only in-frame clones and lacks some. The repertoire includes some 180,000 clones, around three quarters of them detected once, and 3.5% to 5% sits in the top ten. What was sequenced was PBMCs. The receptor set was obtained from a woman in her 30s in good health and CMV-seropositive.

The V call is TRBV5-5, the J call TRBJ1-3; D is uncertain. The CDR3 sequence is 14 residues long. Germline values: CDR1 SGHKS, CDR2 YYEKEE (reference sequence). Trimming removed 2 bases at V and 4 bases at J, with 10 bases between. CDR3 nucleotides: TGTGCCAGCAGCTTTAGCTCGCCAGGAAACACCATATATTTT. Translating it yields CASSFSSPGNTIYF.

The CDR3 here is CSVARGRGYEQYF. DNA for the CDR3: TGCAGCGTTGCACGGGGCAGGGGGTACGAGCAGTACTTC. The chain combines TRBV29-1 with TRBJ2-7, with TRBD1 matching over 7 bases. The CDR3 loop spans 13 amino acids. With V trimmed by 4 bases and J by 4 bases, 7 bases remained unmatched. Looked up from germline, CDR1 is SQVTM and CDR2 is ANQGSEA.

The V and J genes are TRBV15 and TRBJ2-2; 7 nucleotides align to TRBD1. V lost 5 bases to trimming and J lost 4 bases; unmatched junction nucleotides: 7. Looked up from germline, CDR1 is LNHNV and CDR2 is YYDKDF (reference sequence). The CDR3 has 15 amino acids. The CDR3 sequence is CATSPRTGGTGELFF. CDR3 sequence (DNA): TGTGCCACCAGCCCCAGGACAGGTGGCACCGGGGAGCTGTTTTTT.

Notes on this clone: Sequence at one end of the junction differs from germline and may be a read error. The gene calls are TRBV29-1 and TRBJ2-1; 9 bases agree with TRBD2. This CDR3 region has 17 residues. The V gene's germline CDR1 is SQVTM and CDR2 ANQGSEA. CDR3 nucleotide sequence: TGCAGCGTGGAAGGGGTCGCAGGACTAGCGAGGCACAATGAGCAGTTCTTC. Translated: CSVEGVAGLARHNEQFF.

This chain joins TRBV7-9 and TRBJ2-1, with 8 bases fitting TRBD2. V lost 7 bases, J lost 7 bases, and 12 bases stayed unmatched. The CDR3 covers 15 residues. Germline values: CDR1 SEHNR, CDR2 FQNEAQ (reference sequence). This CDR3 is CASTPEGSGANEQFF. The DNA for the CDR3 is TGTGCCAGCACCCCGGAGGGTAGCGGGGCAAATGAGCAGTTCTTC. The entire variable domain, with the rest obtained from reference TRBV7-9 and TRBJ2-1, is as follows: DTGVSQNPRHKITKRGQNVTFRCDPISEHNRLYWYRQTLGQGPEFLTYFQNEAQLEKSRLLSDRFSAERPKGSFSTLEIQRTEQGDSAMYLCASTPEGSGANEQFFGPGTRLTVL.

V usage is TRBV6-6 and J usage is TRBJ2-2, with D maybe TRBD2 (6 bases). The V gene lost 5 bases and the J gene lost 4 bases, with 17 bases spanning the gap. The CDR3 is 16 residues long. Germline CDR1 reads MNHNY; CDR2 reads SVGAGI (reference sequence). For the CDR3, the DNA is TGTGCCAGCAGTCCTGTCGGGGGTTCGGTCACCGGGGAGCTGTTTTTT. Translating it yields CASSPVGGSVTGELFF.

The V gene is TRBV5-4, the J gene TRBJ1-1, with no clear D. CDR3 length equals 15 residues. Trimming pared 4 bases from V and 1 base from J, leaving 14 bases between. Per the germline V gene, CDR1 is SGHNT and CDR2 is YYREEE (reference sequence). CDR3 amino acids: CASSKSSRGNTEAFF. The CDR3 bases are TGTGCCAGCAGCAAAAGTTCACGGGGGAACACTGAAGCTTTCTTT. The full variable domain, completed using reference TRBV5-4 and TRBJ1-1, is ETGVTQSPTHLIKTRGQQVTLRCSSQSGHNTVSWYQQALGQGPQFIFQYYREEENGRGNFPPRFSGLQFPNYSSELNVNALELDDSALYLCASSKSSRGNTEAFFGQGTRLTVV.

V is TRBV5-1 and J is TRBJ1-1, with 9 bases identical to TRBD1. The germline gives CDR1 SGHRS, CDR2 YFSETQ. J lost 4 bases, V lost 3 bases, and 4 bases had no gene match. This CDR3 region has 14 residues. CDR3 DNA: TGCGCCAGCAGCTGGACAGGGGCGGTCACTGAAGCTTTCTTT. This translates into CASSWTGAVTEAFF.

This clone was picked up one time. The CDR3 reads CASSYRGGENIQYF. The CDR3 DNA reads TGTGCCAGCAGCTACCGAGGAGGGGAAAACATTCAGTACTTC. The rearrangement joins TRBV13 to TRBJ2-4; TRBD2 is a possible D gene (6 bases). CDR1 is PRHDT, CDR2 FYEKMQ, per germline (reference sequence). V was trimmed by 4 bases and J by 5 bases, leaving 12 bases between them. This CDR3 is 14 amino acids long.

Points on this clone: A junction end diverges from the germline sequence, so it may reflect a read error. This chain uses TRBV7-9 with TRBJ1-6; D is possibly TRBD1 (5 bases). Germline V gene data show CDR1 as SEHNR and CDR2 as FQNEAQ (reference sequence). CDR3 size: 12 residues. CDR3 amino acids: CASSLEDQGMDF. The CDR3 DNA reads TGTGCCAGCAGCTTAGAAGATCAGGGTATGGACTTT.

CDR3 coding DNA: TGTGCCTGGAGTGTGGCAGGGTGGCAGCCCCAGCATTTT. Its protein product is CAWSVAGWQPQHF. The V call is TRBV30, the J call TRBJ1-5, with D maybe TRBD1 (5 bases). Trimming stripped 0 bases from V and 7 bases from J, with 10 bases between. The CDR3 covers 13 residues. Germline CDR1 GTSNPN, CDR2 SVGIG (reference sequence).

V and J are TRBV7-6 and TRBJ1-4, with a tentative D call TRBD1 (5 bases). Germline V gene lookup returns CDR1 SGHVS and CDR2 FNYEAQ. The CDR3 has 15 amino acids. The V gene lost 0 bases and the J gene lost 3 bases, with 8 bases spanning the gap. The CDR3 sequence is CASSLAGVANEKLFF. The DNA of the CDR3 is TGTGCCAGCAGCTTAGCAGGGGTGGCTAATGAAAAACTGTTTTTT.

This chain connects TRBV4-1 to TRBJ2-7, with 9 bases fitting TRBD2. This CDR3 region has 15 residues. Trimming took 6 bases from V and 4 from J; bases not matched to a gene: 10. Germline assignment: CDR1 MGHRA and CDR2 YSYEKL. The CDR3 DNA reads as TGCGCCAGCAGACCGAATAGCGGGGGAATTTACGAGCAGTACTTC. It translates to CASRPNSGGIYEQYF.

The chain links TRBV27 to TRBJ2-2, with 7 bases that match TRBD2. In germline, CDR1 is MNHEY, CDR2 SMNVEV (reference sequence). The CDR3 totals 14 residues. V lost 4 bases to trimming and J lost 4 bases; unmatched junction nucleotides: 3. The CDR3 loop reads CASSYQRGTGELFF. In DNA form, the CDR3 reads TGTGCCAGCAGTTACCAGCGGGGCACCGGGGAGCTGTTTTTT.

The chain carries TRBV12-5 and TRBJ1-2, with D uncertain. This CDR3 region has 13 residues. CDR1 LGHNT and CDR2 FRNRAP come from the germline V gene. Trimming left V 0 bases short and J 5 bases short, with 7 bases between. The DNA for the CDR3 is TGTGCTAGTGGTTTGGTACCTATATATGGCTACACCTTC. It codes for CASGLVPIYGYTF.

The chain couples TRBV5-1 to TRBJ1-2, with 9 bases lining up with TRBD1. The CDR3 runs 14 residues. The germline gives CDR1 SGHRS, CDR2 YFSETQ. Trimming cost V 0 bases and J 8 bases; bases outside gene matches: 5. The chain's CDR3 is CASSLDGTGYGYTF. The CDR3 nucleotides are TGCGCCAGCAGCTTGGACGGGACAGGGTACGGCTACACCTTC.

This chain uses TRBV30 with TRBJ2-3; 7 bases are a match to TRBD2. The CDR3 contains 19 residues. V lost 0 bases to trimming and J lost 2 bases; unmatched junction nucleotides: 17. The germline V gene has CDR1 GTSNPN and CDR2 SVGIG (reference sequence). The CDR3 sequence: CAWSVAWQLLAEYTDTQYF. The CDR3 nucleotides read TGTGCCTGGAGTGTAGCCTGGCAGTTGCTAGCGGAGTACACAGATACGCAGTATTTT.

The J gene is TRBJ2-7, the V gene TRBV5-4; 7 bases are a match to TRBD1. The germline V gene has CDR1 SGHNT and CDR2 YYREEE (reference sequence). The length of the CDR3 is 14 residues. V dropped 3 bases and J dropped 5; count of bases not matched to a gene: 8. In DNA form, the CDR3 reads TGTGCCAGCAGCTACGACAGGGATTTCCACGAGCAGTACTTC. It encodes CASSYDRDFHEQYF.

The chain joins TRBV7-9 to TRBJ2-4, with 7 bases that match TRBD2. This CDR3 contains 14 residues. The V and J ends lost 3 bases and 7 bases, in that order; junction bases with no gene match: 6. Germline V gives CDR1 SEHNR, CDR2 FQNEAQ (reference sequence). The CDR3 DNA is TGTGCCAGCAGCTTGTGGGGAGGGGAGAACATTCAGTACTTC. This sequence encodes CASSLWGGENIQYF.

V usage is TRBV27 and J usage is TRBJ2-7; TRBD1 matches 12 bases. The CDR3 is 17 residues long. Trimming took 5 bases from V and 4 from J; bases not matched to a gene: 12. Germline lookup yields CDR1 MNHEY and CDR2 SMNVEV (reference sequence). The CDR3 here is CASSLQWGTGGPYEQYF. In nucleotides, the CDR3 is TGTGCCAGCAGTCTCCAATGGGGGACAGGGGGCCCGTACGAGCAGTACTTC.

This clone turned up a few times. V is TRBV2 and J is TRBJ2-3; D unresolved. The V end was cut by 7 bases, the J end by 2 bases, with 10 bases between. The CDR3 runs to 13 residues. Germline values: CDR1 SNHLY, CDR2 FYNNEI. CDR3 loop: CASIPRYTDTQYF. DNA of the CDR3: TGTGCCAGCATACCCCGGTACACAGATACGCAGTATTTT.

V usage is TRBV6-1 and J usage is TRBJ2-5; tentative D call: TRBD2 (5 bases). Deletions cut 3 bases from V and 7 bases from J, with 12 bases between. The CDR3 is 13 amino acids. From germline, CDR1 is MNHNS and CDR2 SASEGT. The chain's CDR3 is CASSDRGFGTQYF. DNA of the CDR3: TGTGCCAGCAGTGATCGGGGTTTCGGGACCCAGTACTTC.

The chain is built from TRBV7-6 and TRBJ2-1, with a possible D match to TRBD1 (5 bases). V was trimmed by 5 bases and J by 10 bases, leaving 15 bases between them. The CDR3 has 13 amino acids. CDR1 is SGHVS and CDR2 is FNYEAQ in the germline V gene. The CDR3 protein is CASSPVQGNEQFF. CDR3 nucleotides: TGTGCCAGCAGCCCCGTCCAGGGTAACGAGCAGTTCTTC.

This clone was seen more than once but under ten times. The chain combines TRBV7-7 with TRBJ2-7; D gene unclear. V lost 5 bases to trimming and J lost 6 bases, with 11 bases between them. The CDR3 runs to 12 residues. CDR1 and CDR2 from the germline V gene are SSHAT and FNYEAQ (reference sequence). The CDR3 DNA is TGTGCCAGCAGCCCACGGCCGGGCGAGCAGTACTTC. Translation: CASSPRPGEQYF.

The chain joins TRBV5-6 to TRBJ1-4; D is perhaps TRBD1 (6 bases). Germline CDR1 and CDR2: SGHDT and YYEEEE. Between the trimmed V and J ends, which lost 3 bases and 7 bases, there was a span of 10 bases. This CDR3 contains 13 residues. The CDR3 DNA is TGTGCCAGCAGCTCAGGGGTAGGTGAAAAACTGTTTTTT. It is translated as CASSSGVGEKLFF.

V usage is TRBV6-6 and J usage is TRBJ1-1; D not resolved. Trimming removed 5 bases at V and 6 bases at J, with 16 bases between. Looked up from germline, CDR1 is MNHNY and CDR2 is SVGAGI (reference sequence). The CDR3 is 14 amino acids. CDR3 protein: CASSTGEPEAEAFF. The CDR3 coding sequence is TGTGCCAGCAGTACCGGAGAACCGGAGGCTGAAGCTTTCTTT.

This sequence joins TRBV6-5 and TRBJ2-2, with 8 positions matching TRBD1. The CDR3 contains 13 residues. Germline loops: CDR1 MNHEY, CDR2 SVGAGI. After removal of 10 bases from V and 10 bases from J, the junction contained 11 bases not matched to a gene. CDR3 DNA: TGTGCCACGTGGGACAGGACATCGGAGGAGCTGTTTTTT. Translation: CATWDRTSEELFF.

V is TRBV18 and J is TRBJ1-5; D perhaps matches TRBD1 (5 bases). Trimming cost V 2 bases and J 3 bases, with 11 bases left between them. The V gene's germline CDR1 is KGHSH and CDR2 LQKENI. There are 15 residues in the CDR3. The CDR3 bases are TGTGCCAGCTCACCAGTAACAGGAGACAATCAGCCCCAGCATTTT. Translation: CASSPVTGDNQPQHF. Together with reference TRBV18 and TRBJ1-5, the CDR3 gives the full variable domain: NAGVMQNPRHLVRRRGQEARLRCSPMKGHSHVYWYRQLPEEGLKFMVYLQKENIIDESGMPKERFSAEFPKEGPSILRIQQVVRGDSAAYFCASSPVTGDNQPQHFGDGTRLSIL.